The present entry profiles one T cell receptor (beta chain) with its context. Antigen: not known. This sample is part of a study of Ad26.COV2.S vaccination and SARS-CoV-2 variants. This CDR3 region has 13 residues. Trimming pared 2 bases from V and 7 bases from J, leaving 9 bases between. CDR1 SGHRS and CDR2 YFSETQ come from the germline V gene. Only in-frame clones appear in the TCRdb table, and some are missing; sequencing was by immunoSEQ multiplex PCR. The data show about 87,000 clones, 82% seen once. Study outcomes and limitations: Vaccine recipients showed a spike-specific TCR breadth that was higher than in placebo recipients.

The sequence was collected from a human donor who had recovered from COVID-19. The chain couples TRBV5-1 to TRBJ1-4, with no clear D. This specimen was peripheral blood, taken after recovery from COVID-19. Here the CDR3 reads CASSLGSPEKLFF. CDR3 nucleotides: TGCGCCAGCAGCTTAGGGAGTCCTGAAAAACTGTTTTTT.